This is a list of T cell receptor beta chains from one sample in a study of T cell responses to AZD1222 COVID-19 vaccine. The data were produced by immunoSEQ multiplex PCR, yet TCRdb's version contains in-frame clones alone and is incomplete. Altogether 130,000 to 150,000 clones are present, under 95% being singletons, with the ten largest covering roughly 2.9%. The source was peripheral blood, collected on day 0 of MenACWY control vaccination. These receptors were collected from an adult in good health. Each CDR3 is given without its conserved first and last residue.

ATSITDTQY TRBV28
SVESTPVYNEQF TRBV29-1
ASSQDRAGGREKLF TRBV4-1
ASSSVGVPYGELF TRBV7-3
ASSILGAYNEQF TRBV19
ASGSGVFGYT TRBV19
ASQRAAERYEQY TRBV6-5
AWSPTGTERFNNYGYT TRBV30
ASSLRGRGSGEQY TRBV5-4
ASSLQETQY TRBV7-9
ASSLGVSGNTIY TRBV7-8
AWSVSSGISDTQY TRBV30
ASSFDLMNTEAF TRBV27
ASSFGLLGAEDTQY TRBV7-3
ASSLASRVGGYT TRBV7-9
ASSRIAAPEST TRBV3-1/TRBV3-2
ASSPLKEELF TRBV18
ASSRGQGAYEQY TRBV3-1/TRBV3-2
SAKTGLNTEAF TRBV29-1
ASSQQGADTQY TRBV3-1/TRBV3-2
ASSLGIPTNEKLF TRBV5-1
ASSLQVSNQPQH TRBV6-5
ASSESGGTEAF TRBV25-1
ASSFGRNSNQPQH TRBV27
ASSENRGNSNQPQH TRBV6-2/TRBV6-3
ASRGQGPDGYT TRBV3-1/TRBV3-2
ASSLGLAGGYEQY TRBV5-1